This TCR beta chain emerged from a study of patients and donors after allogeneic stem cell transplantation. TCRdb fed the RT-PCR reads into MiXCR, producing one record per CDR3 protein. In the table there are over 350,000 distinct CDR3 sequences, 16% of which are singletons. Trimming removed 7 bases from V and 5 bases from J; junction bases left unmatched: 8. This CDR3 comprises 15 residues. This clonotype was observed at least ten times. This sequence originates from a human donor who was either an allogeneic HSCT recipient or a stem cell or donor lymphocyte infusion donor (not recorded which). It is not recorded whose cells these are; they may come from a transplant donor. The chain couples TRBV12-3 or TRBV12-4 to TRBJ2-1; 10 bases agree with TRBD2. Input material: blood, either unsorted or a sorted T cell fraction (not recorded which). CDR3 nucleotide sequence: TGTGCCAGCATCCCCAGCGGGAGGGCCAACAATGAGCAGTTCTTC. This gives the protein CASIPSGRANNEQFF.